Listed below are T cell receptor beta chains from one sample, sequenced in a study of CD8 T cells in Susac syndrome. MiXCR, run by TCRdb on the immunoSEQ multiplex PCR reads, gives a single entry per CDR3 protein. The repertoire has 150,000 to 180,000 distinct CDR3 sequences, approximately 96% of them found once; the top ten carry roughly 0.19%. Material for sequencing was CD8+ T cells from PBMCs. These receptors all come from a human donor with multiple sclerosis. The CDR3 runs from the conserved cysteine through the conserved F or W. Fields, in order: D gene, V gene, clone size, J gene, CDR3 DNA, CDR3 protein. D genes are given only for firm matches. A row's size may be missing; if present it is once, few, many or a size class.

TRBD2	TRBV6-5	NA	TRBJ2-5	TGTGCCAGCAGTTTGCTACCGGGACTAGCGCCAGAGACCCAGTACTTC	CASSLLPGLAPETQYF
NA	TRBV29-1	NA	TRBJ1-1	TGCAGCGTTCAGGGGCGGGCGCCTGAAGCTTTCTTT	CSVQGRAPEAFF
NA	TRBV2	NA	TRBJ1-2	TGTGCCAGCAGTGAACAAGTTACTGATAACTATGGCTACACCTTC	CASSEQVTDNYGYTF
NA	TRBV15	NA	TRBJ2-5	TGTGCCACCAGCAGAGATCGGGCAGTGGGGGAGACCCAGTACTTC	CATSRDRAVGETQYF
TRBD1	TRBV23-1	NA	TRBJ2-7	TGCGCCAGCAGTCCTCTAAGGGGACAGGGGACCCACGAGCAGTACTTC	CASSPLRGQGTHEQYF
TRBD2	TRBV28	NA	TRBJ2-1	TGTGCCAGCAGCTTATCCGTAGCGGGGGGGTCCAATGAGCAGTTCTTC	CASSLSVAGGSNEQFF
NA	TRBV28	NA	TRBJ2-7	TGTGCCAGCAGTTTGACGGGGAGGAGGGGGGTCTACGAGCAGTACTTC	CASSLTGRRGVYEQYF
TRBD1	TRBV12-3/TRBV12-4	NA	TRBJ2-3	TGTGCCAGCAAGACAGGGATTTACACAGATACGCAGTATTTT	CASKTGIYTDTQYF
NA	TRBV29-1	NA	TRBJ1-1	TGCAGCGTTTTTAACACTGAAGCTTTCTTT	CSVFNTEAFF
NA	TRBV7-2	once	TRBJ2-3	TGTGCCAGCAGCGGCGTTCGGGGCACAGATACGCAGTATTTT	CASSGVRGTDTQYF
NA	TRBV7-9	NA	TRBJ1-1	TGTGCCAGCAGCTCGACGTCCACGGGAGCTTTCTTT	CASSSTSTGAFF
NA	TRBV30	once	TRBJ1-1	TGTGCCTGGAGTCAGGGGATAGGGGTGAACACTGAAGCTTTCTTT	CAWSQGIGVNTEAFF
NA	TRBV5-4	few	TRBJ1-1	TGTGCCAGCAGCTTGCGGTTGAACACTGAAGCTTTCTTT	CASSLRLNTEAFF
NA	TRBV2	NA	TRBJ1-2	TGTGCCAGCAGTGATGATTATGGCTACACCTTC	CASSDDYGYTF
TRBD1	TRBV30	NA	TRBJ2-7	TGTGCCTGGAGCGCCGGGCCCGGGACAGGGGCGGGTGAGCAGTACTTC	CAWSAGPGTGAGEQYF
TRBD1	TRBV19	NA	TRBJ2-3	TGTGCCAGTAGCCCTGGGACAGACTCTAGCACAGATACGCAGTATTTT	CASSPGTDSSTDTQYF
NA	TRBV4-1	NA	TRBJ1-1	TGCGCCAGCAGCCAAGCCCATGGGAACACTGAAGCTTTCTTT	CASSQAHGNTEAFF
NA	TRBV6-2/TRBV6-3	once	TRBJ2-3	TGTGCCAGCAGTTACGCTAGAGATACGCAGTATTTT	CASSYARDTQYF
NA	TRBV18	NA	TRBJ1-2	TGTGCCAGCTCACCACCGAAAGGGACGGATAACTATGGCTACACCTTC	CASSPPKGTDNYGYTF
NA	TRBV30	NA	TRBJ2-2	TGTGCCTGCAGACTAGGCCCACCGGGGGAGCTGTTTTTT	CACRLGPPGELFF
TRBD2	TRBV20-1	NA	TRBJ2-7	TGCAGTGCTGGGACTAGCGGGGCCCTCTACGAGCAGTACTTC	CSAGTSGALYEQYF
NA	TRBV30	NA	TRBJ2-1	TGTGCCTGGAGTTTGAGCAGATGGAATGAGCAGTTCTTC	CAWSLSRWNEQFF
NA	TRBV9	NA	TRBJ2-6	TGTGCCAGCACCCAGAGGAGGGGGTCTGGGGCCAACGTCCTGACTTTC	CASTQRRGSGANVLTF
NA	TRBV27	NA	TRBJ1-5	TGTGCCAGCAGTCCCGAAGGTTACAATCAGCCCCAGCATTTT	CASSPEGYNQPQHF
NA	TRBV11-3	NA	TRBJ2-5	TGTGCCAGCAGCTACAGGGTACAAGAGACCCAGTACTTC	CASSYRVQETQYF
NA	TRBV7-9	NA	TRBJ1-1	TGTGCCAGCAGCCACCGGGGCAGCCAAGCTTTCTTT	CASSHRGSQAFF
TRBD1	TRBV14	NA	TRBJ2-1	TGTGCCAGCAGCCAAGGATACAGGGGCGGTCAGTACAATGAGCAGTTCTTC	CASSQGYRGGQYNEQFF
NA	TRBV28	NA	TRBJ1-6	TGTGCCAGCAGTTTAGCAGGTCCGCCGGACTCACCCCTCCACTTT	CASSLAGPPDSPLHF
NA	TRBV27	NA	TRBJ1-1	TGTGCCAGCAGTCTCGGTGCAAGCGCAGAAGCTTTCTTT	CASSLGASAEAFF
TRBD2	TRBV27	NA	TRBJ2-1	TGTGCCACGGCGGGAGGAGGTGAGCAGTTCTTC	CATAGGGEQFF
NA	TRBV9	NA	TRBJ1-3	TGTGCCAGCAGCCCCCATCGGGGGATCCCGCGGTCTGGAAACACCATATATTTT	CASSPHRGIPRSGNTIYF
NA	TRBV13	NA	TRBJ1-2	TGTGCCAGCAGCCCCCGCCAGCTCTACTATGGCTACACCTTC	CASSPRQLYYGYTF
NA	TRBV6-4	few	TRBJ2-6	TGTGCCAGCAGTGACTCCGGCGGCTCTGGGGCCAACGTCCTGACTTTC	CASSDSGGSGANVLTF
NA	TRBV6-5	NA	TRBJ1-1	TGTGCCAGCAGTCCCGGGACCCCTTTTGAAGCTTTCTTT	CASSPGTPFEAFF
NA	TRBV7-2	NA	TRBJ1-2	TGTGCCAGCAGCTCAGTACGGACAGACTCCTATGGCTACACCTTC	CASSSVRTDSYGYTF
NA	TRBV9	once	TRBJ1-6	TGTGCCAGCAGCGTAGTGCTCCATAATTCACCCCTCCACTTT	CASSVVLHNSPLHF
TRBD1	TRBV14	NA	TRBJ1-2	TGTGCCAGCAGCCACCTGACAGGGGGAGGTGGCTACACCTTC	CASSHLTGGGGYTF
NA	TRBV27	NA	TRBJ1-6	TGTGCCAGCAGTTTAGGGGGGCCCGGTTCACCCCTCCACTTT	CASSLGGPGSPLHF
TRBD2	TRBV13	NA	TRBJ2-4	TGTGCCAGCAGCTTAGGACTAGCGGGGGACATTCAGTACTTC	CASSLGLAGDIQYF
NA	TRBV5-6	NA	TRBJ2-3	TGTGCCAGCAGCTTATCGGAGGGGGCGGACACAGATACGCAGTATTTT	CASSLSEGADTDTQYF
NA	TRBV4-3	few	TRBJ1-2	TGCGCCAGCAGCCAAGGGGCCAGGGGTAGCTATGGCTACACCTTC	CASSQGARGSYGYTF
NA	TRBV12-3/TRBV12-4	NA	TRBJ2-3	TGTGCCAGCAGTTCAATAGGGGACACCTTGTTGACAGATACGCAGTATTTT	CASSSIGDTLLTDTQYF
NA	TRBV30	NA	TRBJ1-2	TGTGCCTTATCGGCTAACTATGGCTACACCTTC	CALSANYGYTF
NA	TRBV30	NA	TRBJ2-7	TGTGCCTGGAGTAGGGGATCGGCCTACGAGCAGTACTTC	CAWSRGSAYEQYF
NA	TRBV25-1	NA	TRBJ2-5	TGTGCCAGCAGCGAGGGACACCGCGGAGAGACCCAGTACTTC	CASSEGHRGETQYF
NA	TRBV9	NA	TRBJ2-1	TGTGCCAGCAGCAGAGCCGGACCAAGCTCCTACAATGAGCAGTTCTTC	CASSRAGPSSYNEQFF
NA	TRBV5-4	NA	TRBJ2-7	TGTGCCAGCAGCCCATTTCCCCCGGATACCTACGAGCAGTACTTC	CASSPFPPDTYEQYF
NA	TRBV20-1	once	TRBJ1-6	TGCAGTGCTAGAGACCTTACTATGGGGGCGGCTAATTCACCCCTCCACTTT	CSARDLTMGAANSPLHF
TRBD2	TRBV20-1	NA	TRBJ2-1	TGCAGTGCTACTAGCGGGGGGGCCCGGGAGCAGTTCTTC	CSATSGGAREQFF
TRBD1	TRBV9	NA	TRBJ1-1	TGTGCCAGCAGTGTGGACAGGGGCACTGAAGCTTTCTTT	CASSVDRGTEAFF
TRBD2	TRBV7-6	NA	TRBJ2-1	TGTGCCAGCAGCTTAGGGAGCGGGGGGGAGGTATTCAATGAGCAGTTCTTC	CASSLGSGGEVFNEQFF
NA	TRBV30	once	TRBJ1-1	TGTGCCTGCCGGTATTTGGGAACGAACACTGAAGCTTTCTTT	CACRYLGTNTEAFF
NA	TRBV12-5	NA	TRBJ1-5	TGTGCTAGTGGTTTGCCCCCCAATCAGCCCCAGCATTTT	CASGLPPNQPQHF
NA	TRBV3-1	NA	TRBJ2-3	TGTGCCAGCAGCCAAGATTCCGGGAGCACAGATACGCAGTATTTT	CASSQDSGSTDTQYF